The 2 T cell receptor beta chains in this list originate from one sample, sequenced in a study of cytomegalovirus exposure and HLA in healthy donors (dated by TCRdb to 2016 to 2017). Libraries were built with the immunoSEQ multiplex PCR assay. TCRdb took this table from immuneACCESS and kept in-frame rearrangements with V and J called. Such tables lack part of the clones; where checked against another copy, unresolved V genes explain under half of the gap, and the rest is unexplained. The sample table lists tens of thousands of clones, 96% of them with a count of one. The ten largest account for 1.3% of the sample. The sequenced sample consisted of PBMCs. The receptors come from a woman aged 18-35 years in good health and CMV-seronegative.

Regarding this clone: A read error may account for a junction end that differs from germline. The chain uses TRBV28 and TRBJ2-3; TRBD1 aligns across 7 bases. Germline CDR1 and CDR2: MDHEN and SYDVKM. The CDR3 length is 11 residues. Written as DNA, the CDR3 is TGTGCCAGCAGTTTAGGGGACAGATCGATCTTT. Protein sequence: CASSLGDRSIF.

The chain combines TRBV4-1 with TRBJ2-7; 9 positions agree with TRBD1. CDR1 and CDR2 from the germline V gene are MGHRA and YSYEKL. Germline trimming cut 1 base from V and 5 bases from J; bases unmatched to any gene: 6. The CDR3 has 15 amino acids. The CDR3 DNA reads TGCGCCAGCAGCCAAGGCACGGGACAGGGCAACGAGCAGTACTTC. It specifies CASSQGTGQGNEQYF.